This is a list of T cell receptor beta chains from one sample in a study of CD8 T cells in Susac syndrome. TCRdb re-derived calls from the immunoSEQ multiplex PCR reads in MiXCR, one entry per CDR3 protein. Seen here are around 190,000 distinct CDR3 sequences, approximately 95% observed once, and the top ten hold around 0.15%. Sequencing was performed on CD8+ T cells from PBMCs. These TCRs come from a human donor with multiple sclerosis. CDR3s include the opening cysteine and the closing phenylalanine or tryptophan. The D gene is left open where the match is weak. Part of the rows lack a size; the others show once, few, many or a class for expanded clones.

CDR3aa: CASSRGDRIYEQYF
CDR3nt: TGTGCCAGCAGTCGAGGGGACAGGATATACGAGCAGTACTTC
v_gene: TRBV27
len: 14
j_gene: TRBJ2-7
d_gene: TRBD1
abundance: NA

CDR3aa: CASSQGGYNYEQYF
CDR3nt: TGTGCCAGCAGCCAAGGAGGCTACAACTACGAGCAGTACTTC
v_gene: TRBV4-2
len: 14
j_gene: TRBJ2-7
d_gene: NA
abundance: NA

CDR3aa: CASSDRDRGLGETQYF
CDR3nt: TGTGCCAGCAGCGACCGGGACAGGGGGCTAGGAGAGACCCAGTACTTC
v_gene: TRBV7-9
len: 16
j_gene: TRBJ2-5
d_gene: TRBD1
abundance: NA

CDR3aa: CASSPARGGHGYTF
CDR3nt: TGTGCCAGCAGCCCCGCCCGGGGGGGGCATGGCTACACCTTC
v_gene: TRBV7-8
len: 14
j_gene: TRBJ1-2
d_gene: NA
abundance: NA

CDR3aa: CSAERDTDYEQYF
CDR3nt: TGCAGTGCGGAAAGGGACACTGACTACGAGCAGTACTTC
v_gene: TRBV20-1
len: 13
j_gene: TRBJ2-7
d_gene: NA
abundance: NA

CDR3aa: CSVDIRGLASEQYF
CDR3nt: TGCAGCGTTGACATCCGGGGACTAGCGTCCGAGCAGTACTTC
v_gene: TRBV29-1
len: 14
j_gene: TRBJ2-7
d_gene: TRBD2
abundance: NA

CDR3aa: CASARGNEQFF
CDR3nt: TGCGCCAGCGCACGGGGGAATGAGCAGTTCTTC
v_gene: TRBV4-1
len: 11
j_gene: TRBJ2-1
d_gene: NA
abundance: once

CDR3aa: CASSLEAAVGRPSYEQYF
CDR3nt: TGTGCCAGCAGCTTAGAGGCCGCGGTGGGCCGACCGTCCTACGAGCAGTACTTC
v_gene: TRBV7-9
len: 18
j_gene: TRBJ2-7
d_gene: NA
abundance: NA

CDR3aa: CATSLSGVNYGYTF
CDR3nt: TGTGCCACCAGCCTTTCAGGGGTTAACTATGGCTACACCTTC
v_gene: TRBV15
len: 14
j_gene: TRBJ1-2
d_gene: NA
abundance: NA

CDR3aa: CSVDLGEDGYTF
CDR3nt: TGCAGCGTTGATTTAGGGGAAGATGGCTACACCTTC
v_gene: TRBV29-1
len: 12
j_gene: TRBJ1-2
d_gene: NA
abundance: NA

CDR3aa: CASSPVLGELAIITDTQYF
CDR3nt: TGTGCCAGCAGTCCCGTCCTTGGTGAACTAGCGATTATCACAGATACGCAGTATTTT
v_gene: TRBV28
len: 19
j_gene: TRBJ2-3
d_gene: TRBD2
abundance: NA

CDR3aa: CASSQLRTGRGYTF
CDR3nt: TGTGCCAGCAGCCAACTCAGGACAGGGAGGGGCTACACCTTC
v_gene: TRBV3-1
len: 14
j_gene: TRBJ1-2
d_gene: TRBD1
abundance: NA

CDR3aa: CSARVVSEPYGYTF
CDR3nt: TGCAGTGCTAGAGTTGTATCGGAGCCGTATGGCTACACCTTC
v_gene: TRBV20-1
len: 14
j_gene: TRBJ1-2
d_gene: NA
abundance: NA

CDR3aa: CSARPSTAKNEQFF
CDR3nt: TGCAGTGCTAGGCCCTCTACGGCAAAGAATGAGCAGTTCTTC
v_gene: TRBV20-1
len: 14
j_gene: TRBJ2-1
d_gene: NA
abundance: NA

CDR3aa: CSARERDRGEETQYF
CDR3nt: TGCAGTGCTAGAGAGAGGGACAGGGGGGAAGAGACCCAGTACTTC
v_gene: TRBV20-1
len: 15
j_gene: TRBJ2-5
d_gene: TRBD1
abundance: NA

CDR3aa: CASSSTYRGNQPQHF
CDR3nt: TGTGCCAGCAGCTCCACATACAGGGGTAATCAGCCCCAGCATTTT
v_gene: TRBV7-8
len: 15
j_gene: TRBJ1-5
d_gene: TRBD1
abundance: NA

CDR3aa: CASSLDGTSGTRYNEQFF
CDR3nt: TGTGCCAGCAGTTTAGACGGTACTAGCGGGACACGCTACAATGAGCAGTTCTTC
v_gene: TRBV28
len: 18
j_gene: TRBJ2-1
d_gene: TRBD2
abundance: NA

CDR3aa: CASSFIQGDIEAFF
CDR3nt: TGTGCCAGCAGTTTTATCCAGGGTGATATTGAAGCTTTCTTT
v_gene: TRBV27
len: 14
j_gene: TRBJ1-1
d_gene: NA
abundance: NA

CDR3aa: CASSSALQFYGYTF
CDR3nt: TGTGCCAGCAGTTCTGCACTGCAGTTCTATGGCTACACCTTC
v_gene: TRBV2
len: 14
j_gene: TRBJ1-2
d_gene: NA
abundance: NA

CDR3aa: CASSPRAATGELFF
CDR3nt: TGTGCCAGCAGCCCCCGGGCGGCAACCGGGGAGCTGTTTTTT
v_gene: TRBV7-3
len: 14
j_gene: TRBJ2-2
d_gene: NA
abundance: NA

CDR3aa: CSVLFDSKNTEAFF
CDR3nt: TGCAGCGTTCTTTTTGACAGTAAGAACACTGAAGCTTTCTTT
v_gene: TRBV29-1
len: 14
j_gene: TRBJ1-1
d_gene: NA
abundance: NA

CDR3aa: CASSVIRYEQYF
CDR3nt: TGTGCCAGCAGTGTGATTCGCTACGAGCAGTACTTC
v_gene: TRBV2
len: 12
j_gene: TRBJ2-7
d_gene: NA
abundance: NA

CDR3aa: CASRTHVAVYTEAFF
CDR3nt: TGTGCCAGTAGGACCCACGTGGCGGTGTACACTGAAGCTTTCTTT
v_gene: TRBV19
len: 15
j_gene: TRBJ1-1
d_gene: NA
abundance: NA

CDR3aa: CATSRDGGGYGYTF
CDR3nt: TGTGCCACCAGCAGAGATGGGGGAGGCTATGGCTACACCTTC
v_gene: TRBV15
len: 14
j_gene: TRBJ1-2
d_gene: NA
abundance: NA

CDR3aa: CASSLGGWDEAFF
CDR3nt: TGTGCCAGCAGCTTAGGGGGCTGGGATGAAGCTTTCTTT
v_gene: TRBV7-9
len: 13
j_gene: TRBJ1-1
d_gene: NA
abundance: once

CDR3aa: CATPPPGSNQPQHF
CDR3nt: TGCGCCACCCCACCCCCAGGGAGCAATCAGCCCCAGCATTTT
v_gene: TRBV5-1
len: 14
j_gene: TRBJ1-5
d_gene: NA
abundance: NA

CDR3aa: CSARVRTDTQYF
CDR3nt: TGCAGTGCTAGAGTTAGGACAGATACGCAGTATTTT
v_gene: TRBV20-1
len: 12
j_gene: TRBJ2-3
d_gene: NA
abundance: NA

CDR3aa: CASSLVPTRGETQYF
CDR3nt: TGTGCCAGCAGCTTAGTCCCTACCCGAGGGGAGACCCAGTACTTC
v_gene: TRBV11-2
len: 15
j_gene: TRBJ2-5
d_gene: NA
abundance: once

CDR3aa: CASTSATGYGYTF
CDR3nt: TGTGCCAGCACCTCCGCGACAGGGTACGGCTACACCTTC
v_gene: TRBV28
len: 13
j_gene: TRBJ1-2
d_gene: TRBD1
abundance: NA

CDR3aa: CASSLEGLAYQETQYF
CDR3nt: TGCGCCAGCAGCTTGGAGGGACTAGCGTACCAAGAGACCCAGTACTTC
v_gene: TRBV5-1
len: 16
j_gene: TRBJ2-5
d_gene: TRBD2
abundance: NA

CDR3aa: CASSVEGRVGAYGYTF
CDR3nt: TGTGCCAGCAGCGTCGAGGGACGAGTAGGGGCCTATGGCTACACCTTC
v_gene: TRBV9
len: 16
j_gene: TRBJ1-2
d_gene: NA
abundance: NA

CDR3aa: CASTQSPTSWVGELFF
CDR3nt: TGTGCCAGTACCCAATCCCCCACTAGCTGGGTCGGGGAGCTGTTTTTT
v_gene: TRBV19
len: 16
j_gene: TRBJ2-2
d_gene: NA
abundance: NA

CDR3aa: CASSLVGEDEQYF
CDR3nt: TGTGCCAGCAGCTTAGTTGGGGAAGACGAGCAGTACTTC
v_gene: TRBV13
len: 13
j_gene: TRBJ2-7
d_gene: NA
abundance: NA

CDR3aa: CAIPPRQTSTDTQYF
CDR3nt: TGTGCCATCCCCCCTCGACAGACTAGCACAGATACGCAGTATTTT
v_gene: TRBV7-3
len: 15
j_gene: TRBJ2-3
d_gene: NA
abundance: NA

CDR3aa: CSGYRNTEAFF
CDR3nt: TGCAGCGGTTATAGGAACACTGAAGCTTTCTTT
v_gene: TRBV29-1
len: 11
j_gene: TRBJ1-1
d_gene: NA
abundance: NA

CDR3aa: CASLEGRWATEQFF
CDR3nt: TGTGCCTCACTGGAGGGGCGGTGGGCGACTGAGCAGTTCTTC
v_gene: TRBV19
len: 14
j_gene: TRBJ2-1
d_gene: NA
abundance: NA

CDR3aa: CASSSNTNRDYEQYF
CDR3nt: TGTGCCAGCAGTTCTAACACTAACAGGGACTACGAGCAGTACTTC
v_gene: TRBV28
len: 15
j_gene: TRBJ2-7
d_gene: NA
abundance: NA

CDR3aa: CSVLAGRYEQFF
CDR3nt: TGCAGCGTTCTAGCGGGAAGGTATGAGCAGTTCTTC
v_gene: TRBV29-1
len: 12
j_gene: TRBJ2-1
d_gene: TRBD2
abundance: NA

CDR3aa: CASSPLRDSYNEQFF
CDR3nt: TGTGCCAGCAGCCCCCTTAGGGACTCTTACAATGAGCAGTTCTTC
v_gene: TRBV7-8
len: 15
j_gene: TRBJ2-1
d_gene: NA
abundance: NA

CDR3aa: CASTQVISETQYF
CDR3nt: TGTGCCAGCACACAGGTTATTTCAGAGACCCAGTACTTC
v_gene: TRBV5-6
len: 13
j_gene: TRBJ2-5
d_gene: NA
abundance: NA

CDR3aa: CASRQGVEQYF
CDR3nt: TGTGCCAGCCGCCAGGGGGTGGAGCAGTACTTC
v_gene: TRBV27
len: 11
j_gene: TRBJ2-7
d_gene: TRBD1
abundance: NA

CDR3aa: CASSPKPRMRSYNEQFF
CDR3nt: TGTGCCAGCAGCCCGAAGCCTAGGATGCGATCCTACAATGAGCAGTTCTTC
v_gene: TRBV13
len: 17
j_gene: TRBJ2-1
d_gene: NA
abundance: NA

CDR3aa: CASSEGTTLNTGELFF
CDR3nt: TGTGCCAGCAGCGAGGGGACTACCCTGAACACCGGGGAGCTGTTTTTT
v_gene: TRBV9
len: 16
j_gene: TRBJ2-2
d_gene: TRBD2
abundance: NA

CDR3aa: CASSQGPNGAHYGYTF
CDR3nt: TGTGCCAGCAGCCAAGGACCCAACGGCGCGCACTATGGCTACACCTTC
v_gene: TRBV3-1
len: 16
j_gene: TRBJ1-2
d_gene: NA
abundance: NA

CDR3aa: CASSPPRGDQQESQYF
CDR3nt: TGTGCCAGCAGCCCCCCCAGGGGGGACCAACAAGAGTCCCAGTACTTC
v_gene: TRBV7-9
len: 16
j_gene: TRBJ2-5
d_gene: NA
abundance: NA

CDR3aa: CASSQVPGATEAFF
CDR3nt: TGTGCCAGCAGCCAAGTCCCGGGGGCCACTGAAGCTTTCTTT
v_gene: TRBV4-2
len: 14
j_gene: TRBJ1-1
d_gene: NA
abundance: NA

CDR3aa: CASSYSGYEQFF
CDR3nt: TGTGCCAGCAGTTACTCGGGCTATGAGCAGTTCTTC
v_gene: TRBV6-5
len: 12
j_gene: TRBJ2-1
d_gene: NA
abundance: NA

CDR3aa: CASSEGGGPSPYEQYF
CDR3nt: TGTGCCAGCAGCGAAGGAGGAGGGCCTTCCCCCTACGAGCAGTACTTC
v_gene: TRBV7-9
len: 16
j_gene: TRBJ2-7
d_gene: NA
abundance: NA

CDR3aa: CASSEWDNDNSPLHF
CDR3nt: TGTGCCAGCAGTGAATGGGACAACGATAATTCACCCCTCCACTTT
v_gene: TRBV2
len: 15
j_gene: TRBJ1-6
d_gene: NA
abundance: once

CDR3aa: CASSAAYEQYF
CDR3nt: TGTGCCAGCAGCGCCGCCTACGAGCAGTACTTC
v_gene: TRBV5-5
len: 11
j_gene: TRBJ2-7
d_gene: NA
abundance: NA

CDR3aa: CSASRNRVNEQYF
CDR3nt: TGCAGTGCTAGCCGGAACAGGGTAAACGAGCAGTACTTC
v_gene: TRBV20-1
len: 13
j_gene: TRBJ2-7
d_gene: NA
abundance: NA

CDR3aa: CSARPENQPQHF
CDR3nt: TGCAGTGCTAGGCCTGAGAATCAGCCCCAGCATTTT
v_gene: TRBV20-1
len: 12
j_gene: TRBJ1-5
d_gene: NA
abundance: NA

CDR3aa: CASMEGLGYGYTF
CDR3nt: TGTGCCAGCATGGAGGGGCTCGGCTATGGCTACACCTTC
v_gene: TRBV2
len: 13
j_gene: TRBJ1-2
d_gene: NA
abundance: NA

CDR3aa: CASSIGAPSLHNEQFF
CDR3nt: TGTGCCAGTAGTATAGGGGCCCCGAGCCTTCACAATGAGCAGTTCTTC
v_gene: TRBV19
len: 16
j_gene: TRBJ2-1
d_gene: NA
abundance: NA

CDR3aa: CASSVNTGPYNEQFF
CDR3nt: TGTGCCAGCAGTGTGAATACAGGGCCCTACAATGAGCAGTTCTTC
v_gene: TRBV2
len: 15
j_gene: TRBJ2-1
d_gene: NA
abundance: NA